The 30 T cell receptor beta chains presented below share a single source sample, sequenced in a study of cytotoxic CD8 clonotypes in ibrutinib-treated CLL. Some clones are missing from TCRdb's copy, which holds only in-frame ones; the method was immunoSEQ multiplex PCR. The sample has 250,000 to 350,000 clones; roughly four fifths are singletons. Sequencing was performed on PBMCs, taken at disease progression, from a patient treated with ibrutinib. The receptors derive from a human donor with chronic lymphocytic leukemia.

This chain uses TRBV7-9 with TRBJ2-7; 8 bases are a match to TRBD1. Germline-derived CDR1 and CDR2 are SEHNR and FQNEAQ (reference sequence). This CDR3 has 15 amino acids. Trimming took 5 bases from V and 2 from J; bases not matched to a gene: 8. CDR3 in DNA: TGTGCCAGCAGCCTCGCGGACAGGGTTACCTACGAGCAGTACTTC. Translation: CASSLADRVTYEQYF. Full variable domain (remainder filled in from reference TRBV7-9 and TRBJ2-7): DTGVSQNPRHKITKRGQNVTFRCDPISEHNRLYWYRQTLGQGPEFLTYFQNEAQLEKSRLLSDRFSAERPKGSFSTLEIQRTEQGDSAMYLCASSLADRVTYEQYFGPGTRLTVT.

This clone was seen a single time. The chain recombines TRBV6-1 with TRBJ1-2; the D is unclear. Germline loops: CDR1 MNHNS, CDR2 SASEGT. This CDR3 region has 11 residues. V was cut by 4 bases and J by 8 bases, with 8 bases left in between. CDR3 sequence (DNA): TGTGCCAGCAGTGTAGTAGGGGGCTACACCTTC. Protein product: CASSVVGGYTF.

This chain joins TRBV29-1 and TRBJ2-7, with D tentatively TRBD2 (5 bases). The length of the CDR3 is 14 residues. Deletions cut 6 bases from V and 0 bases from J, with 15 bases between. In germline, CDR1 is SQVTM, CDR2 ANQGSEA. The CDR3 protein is CSVGGWGSSYEQYF. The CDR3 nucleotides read TGCAGCGTAGGCGGGTGGGGATCCTCCTACGAGCAGTACTTC.

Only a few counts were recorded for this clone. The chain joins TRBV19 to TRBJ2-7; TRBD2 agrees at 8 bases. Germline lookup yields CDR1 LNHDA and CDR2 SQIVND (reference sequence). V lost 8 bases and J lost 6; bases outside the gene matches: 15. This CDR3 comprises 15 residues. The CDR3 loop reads CASGGPNSREGEQYF. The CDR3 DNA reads TGTGCCAGTGGCGGACCCAACTCTCGGGAGGGCGAGCAGTACTTC.

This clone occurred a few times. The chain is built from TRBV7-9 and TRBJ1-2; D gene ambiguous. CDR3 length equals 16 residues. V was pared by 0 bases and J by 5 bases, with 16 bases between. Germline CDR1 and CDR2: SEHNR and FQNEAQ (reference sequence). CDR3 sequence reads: CASSLAVGQASYGYTF. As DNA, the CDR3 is TGTGCCAGCAGCTTAGCGGTTGGGCAGGCCTCATATGGCTACACCTTC.

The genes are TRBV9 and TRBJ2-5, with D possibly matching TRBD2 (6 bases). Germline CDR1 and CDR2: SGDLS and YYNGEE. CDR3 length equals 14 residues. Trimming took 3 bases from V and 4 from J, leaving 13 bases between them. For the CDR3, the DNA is TGTGCCAGCAGCGACGGGGGTGTCCCAGAGACCCAGTACTTC. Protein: CASSDGGVPETQYF. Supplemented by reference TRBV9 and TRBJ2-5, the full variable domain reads DSGVTQTPKHLITATGQRVTLRCSPRSGDLSVYWYQQSLDQGLQFLIQYYNGEERAKGNILERFSAQQFPDLHSELNLSSLELGDSALYFCASSDGGVPETQYFGPGTRLLVL.

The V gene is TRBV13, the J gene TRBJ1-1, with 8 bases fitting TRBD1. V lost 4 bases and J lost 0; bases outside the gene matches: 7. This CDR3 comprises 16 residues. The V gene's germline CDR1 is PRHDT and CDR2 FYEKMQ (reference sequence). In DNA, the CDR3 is TGTGCCAGCAGCTCGGACAGGGAGGGGATGAACACTGAAGCTTTCTTT. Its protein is CASSSDREGMNTEAFF. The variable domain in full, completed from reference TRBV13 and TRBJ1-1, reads AAGVIQSPRHLIKEKRETATLKCYPIPRHDTVYWYQQGPGQDPQFLISFYEKMQSDKGSIPDRFSAQQFSDYHSELNMSSLELGDSALYFCASSSDREGMNTEAFFGQGTRLTVV.

The CDR3 sequence is CASSVAWGGNTIYF. CDR3 nucleotide sequence: TGTGCCAGCAGCGTAGCGTGGGGGGGAAACACCATATATTTT. This sequence joins TRBV9 and TRBJ1-3; possible D gene TRBD1, 5 bases. The CDR3 spans 14 residues. Germline values: CDR1 SGDLS, CDR2 YYNGEE. V was clipped by 0 bases and J by 4 bases, with 8 bases between them.

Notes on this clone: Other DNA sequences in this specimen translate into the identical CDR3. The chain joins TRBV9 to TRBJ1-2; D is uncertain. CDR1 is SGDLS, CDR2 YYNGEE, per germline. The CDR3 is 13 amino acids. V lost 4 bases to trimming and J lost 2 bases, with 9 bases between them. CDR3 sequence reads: CASSPRTNYGYTF. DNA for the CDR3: TGTGCCAGCAGCCCCCGGACCAACTATGGCTACACCTTC.

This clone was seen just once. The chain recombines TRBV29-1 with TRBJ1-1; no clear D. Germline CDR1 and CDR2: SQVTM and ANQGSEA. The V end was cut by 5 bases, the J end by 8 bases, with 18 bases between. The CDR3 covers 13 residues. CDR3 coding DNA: TGCAGCGTTAAAACGGGTGGGATACTCGAAGCTTTCTTT. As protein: CSVKTGGILEAFF.

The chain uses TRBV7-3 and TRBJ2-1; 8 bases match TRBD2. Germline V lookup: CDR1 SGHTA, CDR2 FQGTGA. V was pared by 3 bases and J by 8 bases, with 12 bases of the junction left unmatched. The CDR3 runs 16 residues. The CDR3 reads CASSFLGTRGLHEQFF. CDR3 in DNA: TGTGCCAGCAGCTTCCTCGGGACTAGGGGCCTCCATGAGCAGTTCTTC.

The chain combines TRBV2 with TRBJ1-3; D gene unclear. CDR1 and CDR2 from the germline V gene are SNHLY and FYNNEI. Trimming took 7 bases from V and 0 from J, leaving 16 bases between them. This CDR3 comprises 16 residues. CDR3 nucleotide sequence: TGTGCCAGCACCAAGTCAGTGAGGAGCTCTGGAAACACCATATATTTT. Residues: CASTKSVRSSGNTIYF.

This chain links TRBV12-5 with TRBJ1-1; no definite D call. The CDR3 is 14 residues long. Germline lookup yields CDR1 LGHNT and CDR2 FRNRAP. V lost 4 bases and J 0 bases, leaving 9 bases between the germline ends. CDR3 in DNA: TGTGCTAGTGGTTCGGACGTAATGAACACTGAAGCTTTCTTT. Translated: CASGSDVMNTEAFF. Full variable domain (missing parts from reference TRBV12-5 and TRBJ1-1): DARVTQTPRHKVTEMGQEVTMRCQPILGHNTVFWYRQTMMQGLELLAYFRNRAPLDDSGMPKDRFSAEMPDATLATLKIQPSEPRDSAVYFCASGSDVMNTEAFFGQGTRLTVV.

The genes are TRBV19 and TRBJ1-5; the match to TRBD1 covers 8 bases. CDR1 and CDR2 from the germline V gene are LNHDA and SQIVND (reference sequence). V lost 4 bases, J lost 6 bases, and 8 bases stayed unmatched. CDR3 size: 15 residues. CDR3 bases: TGTGCCAGTAGTAACCCCGGACAGGGAAGTCAGCCCCAGCATTTT. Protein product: CASSNPGQGSQPQHF.

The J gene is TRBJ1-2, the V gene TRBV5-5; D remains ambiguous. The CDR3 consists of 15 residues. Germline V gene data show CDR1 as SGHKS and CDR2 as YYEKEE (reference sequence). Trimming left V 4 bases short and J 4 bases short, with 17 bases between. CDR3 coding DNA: TGTGCCAGCAGCCTCGGACGAGGGCCGTCCTATGGCTACACCTTC. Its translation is CASSLGRGPSYGYTF.

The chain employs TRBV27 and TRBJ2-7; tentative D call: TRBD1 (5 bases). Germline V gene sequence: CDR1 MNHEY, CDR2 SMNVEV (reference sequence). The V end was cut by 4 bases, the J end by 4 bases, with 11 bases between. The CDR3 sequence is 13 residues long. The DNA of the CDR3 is TGTGCCAGCAGTTCAGGGCCCAGGTACGAGCAGTACTTC. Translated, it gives CASSSGPRYEQYF.

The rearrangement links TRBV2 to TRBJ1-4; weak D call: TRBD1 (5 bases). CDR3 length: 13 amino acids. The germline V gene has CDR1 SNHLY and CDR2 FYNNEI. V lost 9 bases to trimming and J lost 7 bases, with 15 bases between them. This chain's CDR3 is CARGDGNREKLFF. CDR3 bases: TGTGCCAGGGGGGACGGTAACCGTGAAAAACTGTTTTTT.

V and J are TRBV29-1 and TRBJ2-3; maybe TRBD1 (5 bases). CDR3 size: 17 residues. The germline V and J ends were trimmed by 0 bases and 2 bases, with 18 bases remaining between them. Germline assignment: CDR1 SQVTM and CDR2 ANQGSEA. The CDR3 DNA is TGCAGCGTTGAAGATCCCAGGTGGGGCCTAAACACAGATACGCAGTATTTT. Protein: CSVEDPRWGLNTDTQYF.

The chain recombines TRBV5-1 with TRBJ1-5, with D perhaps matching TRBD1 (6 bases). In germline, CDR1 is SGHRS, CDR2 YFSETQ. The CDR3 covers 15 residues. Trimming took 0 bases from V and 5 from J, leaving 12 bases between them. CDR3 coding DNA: TGCGCCAGCAGCTTGGCGGGGGGCGGGTATCAGCCCCAGCATTTT. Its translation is CASSLAGGGYQPQHF.

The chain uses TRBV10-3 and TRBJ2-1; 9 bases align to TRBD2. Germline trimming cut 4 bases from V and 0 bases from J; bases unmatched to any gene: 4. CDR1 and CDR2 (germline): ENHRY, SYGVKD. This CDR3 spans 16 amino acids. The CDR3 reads CAISVLSGSSYNEQFF. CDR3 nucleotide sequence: TGTGCCATCAGTGTCCTTAGCGGGAGCTCCTACAATGAGCAGTTCTTC.

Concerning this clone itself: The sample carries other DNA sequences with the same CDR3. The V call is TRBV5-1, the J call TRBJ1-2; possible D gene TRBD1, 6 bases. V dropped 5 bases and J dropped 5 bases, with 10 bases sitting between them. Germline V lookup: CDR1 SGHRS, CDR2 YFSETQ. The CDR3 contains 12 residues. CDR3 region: CASREGGYGYTF. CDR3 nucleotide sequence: TGCGCCAGCAGGGAAGGGGGGTATGGCTACACCTTC.

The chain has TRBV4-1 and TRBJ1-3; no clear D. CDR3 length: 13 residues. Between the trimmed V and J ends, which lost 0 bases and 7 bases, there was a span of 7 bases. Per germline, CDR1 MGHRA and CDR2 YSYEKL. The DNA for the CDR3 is TGCGCCAGCAGCCAAGATCTGTTGAACACCATATATTTT. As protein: CASSQDLLNTIYF.

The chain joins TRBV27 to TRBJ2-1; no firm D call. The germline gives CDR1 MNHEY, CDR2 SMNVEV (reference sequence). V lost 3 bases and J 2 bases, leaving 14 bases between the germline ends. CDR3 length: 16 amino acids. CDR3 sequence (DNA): TGTGCCAGCAGTTTCAACAGCTTAGCCACCTACAATGAGCAGTTCTTC. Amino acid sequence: CASSFNSLATYNEQFF.

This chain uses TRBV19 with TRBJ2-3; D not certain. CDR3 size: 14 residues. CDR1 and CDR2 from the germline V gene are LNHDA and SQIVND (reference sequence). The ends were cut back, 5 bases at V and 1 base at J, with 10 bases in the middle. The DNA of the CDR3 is TGTGCCAGTAGTGTCTCCCGGGGCACAGATACGCAGTATTTT. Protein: CASSVSRGTDTQYF.

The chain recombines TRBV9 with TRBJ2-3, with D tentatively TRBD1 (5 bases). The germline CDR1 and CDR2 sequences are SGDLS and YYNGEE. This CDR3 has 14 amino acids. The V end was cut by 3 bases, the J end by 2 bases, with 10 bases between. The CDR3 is CASSEGHHTDTQYF. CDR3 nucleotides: TGTGCCAGCAGCGAAGGACATCACACAGATACGCAGTATTTT.

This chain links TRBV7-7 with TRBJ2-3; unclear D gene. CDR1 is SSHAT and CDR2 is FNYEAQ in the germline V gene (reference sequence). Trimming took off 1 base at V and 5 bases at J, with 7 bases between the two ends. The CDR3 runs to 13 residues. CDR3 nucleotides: TGTGCCAGCAGCTTAGGTAATCAAGATACGCAGTATTTT. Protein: CASSLGNQDTQYF. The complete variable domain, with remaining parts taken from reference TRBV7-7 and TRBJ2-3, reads GAGVSQSPRYKVTKRGQDVTLRCDPISSHATLYWYQQALGQGPEFLTYFNYEAQPDKSGLPSDRFSAERPEGSISTLTIQRTEQRDSAMYRCASSLGNQDTQYFGPGTRLTVL.

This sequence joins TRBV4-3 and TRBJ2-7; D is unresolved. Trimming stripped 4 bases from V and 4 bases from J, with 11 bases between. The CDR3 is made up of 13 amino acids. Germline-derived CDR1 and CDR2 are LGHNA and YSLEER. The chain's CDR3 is CASSLRRQYEQYF. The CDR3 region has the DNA TGCGCCAGCAGCCTCCGTAGACAATACGAGCAGTACTTC.

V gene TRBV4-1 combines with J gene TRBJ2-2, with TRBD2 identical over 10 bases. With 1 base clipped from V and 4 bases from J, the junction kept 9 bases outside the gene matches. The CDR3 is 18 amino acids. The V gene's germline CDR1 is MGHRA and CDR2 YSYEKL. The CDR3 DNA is TGCGCCAGCAGCCAAGTCGCTAGCGGGGGCTCGAGCACCGGGGAGCTGTTTTTT. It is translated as CASSQVASGGSSTGELFF.

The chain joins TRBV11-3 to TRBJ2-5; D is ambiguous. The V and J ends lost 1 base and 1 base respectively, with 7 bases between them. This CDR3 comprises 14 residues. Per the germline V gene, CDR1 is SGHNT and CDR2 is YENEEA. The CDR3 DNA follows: TGTGCCAGCAGCTTAGGACCTAGCCAAGAGACCCAGTACTTC. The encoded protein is CASSLGPSQETQYF.

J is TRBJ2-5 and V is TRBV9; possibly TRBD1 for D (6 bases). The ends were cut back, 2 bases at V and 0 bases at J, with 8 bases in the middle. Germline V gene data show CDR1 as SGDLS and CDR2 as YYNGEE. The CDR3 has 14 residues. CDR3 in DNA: TGTGCCAGCAGCGTGGGACAAGACCAAGAGACCCAGTACTTC. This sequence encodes CASSVGQDQETQYF.